This T cell receptor beta chain derives from a study of PD-1 blockade in classical Hodgkin lymphoma. TCRdb keeps only in-frame clones here, not all; method: immunoSEQ multiplex PCR. The sample lists approximately 45,000 clones, less than 75% occurring once. Time point meaning: cycle 4 day 1 (C4D1), after 5 to 7 weeks of nivolumab. Every patient had relapsed following autologous stem cell transplantation, and cohorts differed in brentuximab vedotin exposure. Germline V gives CDR1 SQVTM, CDR2 ANQGSEA. The V and J ends lost 7 bases and 7 bases respectively, with 17 bases between them. CDR3 length equals 13 residues.

This chain connects TRBV29-1 to TRBJ2-1; D perhaps matches TRBD2 (5 bases). The specimen was peripheral blood mononuclear cells (PBMCs), collected before the fourth cycle of nivolumab. The receptor was derived from a human donor with classical Hodgkin lymphoma. The DNA of the CDR3 is TGCAGCGGTGGACTTTCTAGAGGGAATGAGCAGTTCTTC. It yields the protein CSGGLSRGNEQFF.